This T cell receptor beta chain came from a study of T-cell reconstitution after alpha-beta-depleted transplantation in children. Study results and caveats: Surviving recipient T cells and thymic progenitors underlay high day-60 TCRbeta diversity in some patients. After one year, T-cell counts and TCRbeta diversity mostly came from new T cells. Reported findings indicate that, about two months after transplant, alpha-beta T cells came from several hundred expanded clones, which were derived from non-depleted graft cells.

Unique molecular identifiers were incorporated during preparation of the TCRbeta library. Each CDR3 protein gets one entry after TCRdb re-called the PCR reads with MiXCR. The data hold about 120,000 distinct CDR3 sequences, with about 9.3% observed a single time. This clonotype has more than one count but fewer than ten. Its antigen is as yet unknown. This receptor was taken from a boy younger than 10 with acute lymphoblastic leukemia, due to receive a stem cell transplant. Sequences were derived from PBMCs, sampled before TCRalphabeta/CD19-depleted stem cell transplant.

The CDR3 spells CASSIAAAYEQYF. CDR3 bases: TGTGCCAGCAGTATAGCAGCGGCGTACGAGCAGTACTTC. The genes are TRBV2 and TRBJ2-7; TRBD2 might be the D (5 bases). The germline V gene has CDR1 SNHLY and CDR2 FYNNEI. This CDR3 spans 13 amino acids. V was trimmed by 5 bases and J by 4 bases, leaving 12 bases between them.